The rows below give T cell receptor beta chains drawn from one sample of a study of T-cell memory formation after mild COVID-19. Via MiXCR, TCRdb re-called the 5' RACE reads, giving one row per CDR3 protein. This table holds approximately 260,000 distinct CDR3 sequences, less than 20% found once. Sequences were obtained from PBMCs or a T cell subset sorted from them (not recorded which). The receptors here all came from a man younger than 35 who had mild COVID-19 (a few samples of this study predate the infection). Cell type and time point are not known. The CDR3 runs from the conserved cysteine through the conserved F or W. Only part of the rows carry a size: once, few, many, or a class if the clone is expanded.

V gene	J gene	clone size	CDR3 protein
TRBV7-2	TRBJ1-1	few	CASSLDPGNTEAFF
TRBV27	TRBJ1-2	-	CASSARVRAYGYTF
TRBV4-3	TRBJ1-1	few	CASSQDIGYGGQSLEAFF
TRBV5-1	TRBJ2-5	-	CASSSEMTQYF
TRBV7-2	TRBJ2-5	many	CASSFRTTSSWETQYF
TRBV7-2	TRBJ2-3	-	CASSLNFGSSTDTQYF
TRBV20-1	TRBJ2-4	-	CSASSGLSNIQYF
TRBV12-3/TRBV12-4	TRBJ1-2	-	CASSFYGSRGYGYTF
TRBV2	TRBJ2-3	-	CASSDRATDTQYF
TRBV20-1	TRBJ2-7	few	CSARVVAGGSYEQYF
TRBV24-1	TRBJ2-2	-	CATSDNDRGDTGELFF
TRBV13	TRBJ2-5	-	CASSSRLAGNQETQYF
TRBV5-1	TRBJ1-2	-	CASSPARGANGYTF
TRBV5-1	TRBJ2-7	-	CASSLEGRGLNEQYF
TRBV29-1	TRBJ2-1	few	CSVEGGGPYNEQFF
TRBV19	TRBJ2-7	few	CASSIGQRRVNEQYF
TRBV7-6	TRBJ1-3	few	CASSLGKGNSGNTIYF
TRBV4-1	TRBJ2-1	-	CASSQVGTRNNEQFF
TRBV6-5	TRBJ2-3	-	CASSRQGPQFTDTQYF
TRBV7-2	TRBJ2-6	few	CASSLRANVLTF
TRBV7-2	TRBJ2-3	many	CASSLTSGASTDTQYF
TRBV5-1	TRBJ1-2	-	CASSLNRLRGYGYTF
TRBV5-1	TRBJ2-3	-	CASSLAQNTDTQYF
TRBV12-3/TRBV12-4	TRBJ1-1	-	CASRIGRDTEAFF
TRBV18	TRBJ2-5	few	CASSRGPQETQYF
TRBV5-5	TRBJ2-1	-	CASSSPVQGIGYNEQFF
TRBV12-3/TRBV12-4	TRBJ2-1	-	CATRAGGPSDEQFF
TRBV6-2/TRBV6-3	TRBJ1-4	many	CASSPGDEKLFF
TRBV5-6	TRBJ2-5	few	CASSSSSSGDQETQYF
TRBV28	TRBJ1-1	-	CASSPGFIVNTEAFF
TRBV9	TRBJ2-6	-	CASSPEGAGANVLTF
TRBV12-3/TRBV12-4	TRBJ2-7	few	CASRSSDRYEQYF
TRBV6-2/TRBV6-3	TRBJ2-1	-	CASSYGLAGYYNEQFF
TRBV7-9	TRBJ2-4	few	CASSFGIAKNIQYF
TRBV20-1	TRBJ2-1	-	CSASQDLYNEQFF
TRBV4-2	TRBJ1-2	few	CASSPDRAFYTF
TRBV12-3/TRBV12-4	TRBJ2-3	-	CASSFGMGGPSTDTQYF
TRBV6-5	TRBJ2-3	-	CASRETGYPDTQYF
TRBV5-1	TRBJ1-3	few	CASSRSDNAGNTIYF
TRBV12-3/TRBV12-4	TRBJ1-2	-	CASSFARGLGSGGYTF
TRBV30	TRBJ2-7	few	CAWKAAGSSYEQYF
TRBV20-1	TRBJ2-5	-	CSVGSRRETQYF
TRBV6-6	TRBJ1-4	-	CASRHRVDNEKLFF
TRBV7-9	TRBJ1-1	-	CASVHSGRSTEAFF
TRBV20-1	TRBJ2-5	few	CSAQGNQETQYF
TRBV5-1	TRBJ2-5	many	CASSFSGGAETQYF